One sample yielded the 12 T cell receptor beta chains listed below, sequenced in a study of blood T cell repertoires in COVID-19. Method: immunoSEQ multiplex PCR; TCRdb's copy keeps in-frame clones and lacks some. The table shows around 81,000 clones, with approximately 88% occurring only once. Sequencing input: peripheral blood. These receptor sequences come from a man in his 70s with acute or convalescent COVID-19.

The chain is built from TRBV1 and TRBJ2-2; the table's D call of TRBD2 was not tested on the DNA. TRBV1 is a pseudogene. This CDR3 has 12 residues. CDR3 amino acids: CTSSISGGELFF. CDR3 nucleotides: TGCACCAGCTCAATTAGCGGAGGGGAGCTGTTTTTT.

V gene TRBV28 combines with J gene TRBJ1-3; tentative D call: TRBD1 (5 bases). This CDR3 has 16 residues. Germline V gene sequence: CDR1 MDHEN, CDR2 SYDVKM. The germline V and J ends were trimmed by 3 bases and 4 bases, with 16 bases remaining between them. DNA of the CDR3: TGTGCCAGCAGTTTCGCCTCCCAGGGCCCCGGAAACACCATATATTTT. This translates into CASSFASQGPGNTIYF.

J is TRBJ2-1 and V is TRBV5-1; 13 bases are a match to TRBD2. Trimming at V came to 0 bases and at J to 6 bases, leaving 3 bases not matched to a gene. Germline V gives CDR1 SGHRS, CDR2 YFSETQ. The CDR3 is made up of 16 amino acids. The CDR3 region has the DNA TGCGCCAGCAGCTTGGATGGACTAGCGGGAGTCAATGAGCAGTTCTTC. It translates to CASSLDGLAGVNEQFF.

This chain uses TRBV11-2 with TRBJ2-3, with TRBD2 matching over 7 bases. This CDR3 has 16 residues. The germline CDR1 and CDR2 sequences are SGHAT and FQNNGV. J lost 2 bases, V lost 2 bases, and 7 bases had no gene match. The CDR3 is CASSLPTSALTDTQYF. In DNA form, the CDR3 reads TGTGCCAGCAGCTTACCCACTAGCGCGCTCACAGATACGCAGTATTTT.

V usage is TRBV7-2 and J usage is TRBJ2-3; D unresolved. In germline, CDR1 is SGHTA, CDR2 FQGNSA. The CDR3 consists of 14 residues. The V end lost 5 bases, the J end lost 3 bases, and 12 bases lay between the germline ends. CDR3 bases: TGTGCCAGCAGCGTCGGGTCCGCAACAGATACGCAGTATTTT. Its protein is CASSVGSATDTQYF.

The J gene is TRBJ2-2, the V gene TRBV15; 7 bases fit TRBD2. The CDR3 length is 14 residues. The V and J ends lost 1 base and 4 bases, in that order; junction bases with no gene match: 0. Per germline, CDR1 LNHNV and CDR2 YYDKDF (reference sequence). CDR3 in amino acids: CATSRGGGTGELFF. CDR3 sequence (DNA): TGTGCCACCAGCAGAGGGGGGGGCACCGGGGAGCTGTTTTTT.

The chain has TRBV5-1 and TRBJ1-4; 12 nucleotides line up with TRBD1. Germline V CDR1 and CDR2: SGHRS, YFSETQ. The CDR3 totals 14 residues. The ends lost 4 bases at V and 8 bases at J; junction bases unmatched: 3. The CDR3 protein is CASSGTGGGEKLFF. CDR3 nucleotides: TGCGCCAGCAGCGGGACAGGGGGCGGCGAAAAACTGTTTTTT.

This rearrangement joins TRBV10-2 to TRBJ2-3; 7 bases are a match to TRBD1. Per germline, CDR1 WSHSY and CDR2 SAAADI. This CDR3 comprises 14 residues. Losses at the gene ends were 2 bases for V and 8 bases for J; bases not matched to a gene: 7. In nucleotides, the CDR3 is TGCGCCAGCAGTGAGACGCCGGGACAGAGTACGCAGTATTTT. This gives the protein CASSETPGQSTQYF.

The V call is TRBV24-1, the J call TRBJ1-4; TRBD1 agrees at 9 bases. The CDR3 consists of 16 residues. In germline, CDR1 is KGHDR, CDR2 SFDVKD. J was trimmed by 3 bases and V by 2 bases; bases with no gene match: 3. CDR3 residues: CATSDSRQGANEKLFF. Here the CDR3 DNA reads TGTGCCACCAGTGATTCAAGACAGGGGGCTAATGAAAAACTGTTTTTT.

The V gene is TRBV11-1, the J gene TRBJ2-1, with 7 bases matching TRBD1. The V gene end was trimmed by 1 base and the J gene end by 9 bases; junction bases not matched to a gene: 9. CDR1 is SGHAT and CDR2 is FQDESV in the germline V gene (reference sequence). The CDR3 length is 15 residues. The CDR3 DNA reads TGTGCCAGCAGCTTAGAGACAGGGTGGCTAGGTGAGCAGTTCTTC. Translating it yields CASSLETGWLGEQFF.

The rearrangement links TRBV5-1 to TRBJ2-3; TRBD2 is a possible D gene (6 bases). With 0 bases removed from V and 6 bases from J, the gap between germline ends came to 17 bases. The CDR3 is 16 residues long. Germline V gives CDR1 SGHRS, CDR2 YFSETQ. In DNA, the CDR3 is TGCGCCAGCAGCTTGGGGGGGACTCCTAGTACCGATACGCAGTATTTT. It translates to CASSLGGTPSTDTQYF.

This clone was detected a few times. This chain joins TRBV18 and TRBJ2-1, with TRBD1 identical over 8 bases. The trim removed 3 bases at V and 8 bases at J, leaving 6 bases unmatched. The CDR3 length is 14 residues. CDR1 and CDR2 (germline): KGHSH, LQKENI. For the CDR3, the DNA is TGTGCCAGCTCACCGAAAACAGGGGGAGATGAGCAGTTCTTC. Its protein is CASSPKTGGDEQFF.